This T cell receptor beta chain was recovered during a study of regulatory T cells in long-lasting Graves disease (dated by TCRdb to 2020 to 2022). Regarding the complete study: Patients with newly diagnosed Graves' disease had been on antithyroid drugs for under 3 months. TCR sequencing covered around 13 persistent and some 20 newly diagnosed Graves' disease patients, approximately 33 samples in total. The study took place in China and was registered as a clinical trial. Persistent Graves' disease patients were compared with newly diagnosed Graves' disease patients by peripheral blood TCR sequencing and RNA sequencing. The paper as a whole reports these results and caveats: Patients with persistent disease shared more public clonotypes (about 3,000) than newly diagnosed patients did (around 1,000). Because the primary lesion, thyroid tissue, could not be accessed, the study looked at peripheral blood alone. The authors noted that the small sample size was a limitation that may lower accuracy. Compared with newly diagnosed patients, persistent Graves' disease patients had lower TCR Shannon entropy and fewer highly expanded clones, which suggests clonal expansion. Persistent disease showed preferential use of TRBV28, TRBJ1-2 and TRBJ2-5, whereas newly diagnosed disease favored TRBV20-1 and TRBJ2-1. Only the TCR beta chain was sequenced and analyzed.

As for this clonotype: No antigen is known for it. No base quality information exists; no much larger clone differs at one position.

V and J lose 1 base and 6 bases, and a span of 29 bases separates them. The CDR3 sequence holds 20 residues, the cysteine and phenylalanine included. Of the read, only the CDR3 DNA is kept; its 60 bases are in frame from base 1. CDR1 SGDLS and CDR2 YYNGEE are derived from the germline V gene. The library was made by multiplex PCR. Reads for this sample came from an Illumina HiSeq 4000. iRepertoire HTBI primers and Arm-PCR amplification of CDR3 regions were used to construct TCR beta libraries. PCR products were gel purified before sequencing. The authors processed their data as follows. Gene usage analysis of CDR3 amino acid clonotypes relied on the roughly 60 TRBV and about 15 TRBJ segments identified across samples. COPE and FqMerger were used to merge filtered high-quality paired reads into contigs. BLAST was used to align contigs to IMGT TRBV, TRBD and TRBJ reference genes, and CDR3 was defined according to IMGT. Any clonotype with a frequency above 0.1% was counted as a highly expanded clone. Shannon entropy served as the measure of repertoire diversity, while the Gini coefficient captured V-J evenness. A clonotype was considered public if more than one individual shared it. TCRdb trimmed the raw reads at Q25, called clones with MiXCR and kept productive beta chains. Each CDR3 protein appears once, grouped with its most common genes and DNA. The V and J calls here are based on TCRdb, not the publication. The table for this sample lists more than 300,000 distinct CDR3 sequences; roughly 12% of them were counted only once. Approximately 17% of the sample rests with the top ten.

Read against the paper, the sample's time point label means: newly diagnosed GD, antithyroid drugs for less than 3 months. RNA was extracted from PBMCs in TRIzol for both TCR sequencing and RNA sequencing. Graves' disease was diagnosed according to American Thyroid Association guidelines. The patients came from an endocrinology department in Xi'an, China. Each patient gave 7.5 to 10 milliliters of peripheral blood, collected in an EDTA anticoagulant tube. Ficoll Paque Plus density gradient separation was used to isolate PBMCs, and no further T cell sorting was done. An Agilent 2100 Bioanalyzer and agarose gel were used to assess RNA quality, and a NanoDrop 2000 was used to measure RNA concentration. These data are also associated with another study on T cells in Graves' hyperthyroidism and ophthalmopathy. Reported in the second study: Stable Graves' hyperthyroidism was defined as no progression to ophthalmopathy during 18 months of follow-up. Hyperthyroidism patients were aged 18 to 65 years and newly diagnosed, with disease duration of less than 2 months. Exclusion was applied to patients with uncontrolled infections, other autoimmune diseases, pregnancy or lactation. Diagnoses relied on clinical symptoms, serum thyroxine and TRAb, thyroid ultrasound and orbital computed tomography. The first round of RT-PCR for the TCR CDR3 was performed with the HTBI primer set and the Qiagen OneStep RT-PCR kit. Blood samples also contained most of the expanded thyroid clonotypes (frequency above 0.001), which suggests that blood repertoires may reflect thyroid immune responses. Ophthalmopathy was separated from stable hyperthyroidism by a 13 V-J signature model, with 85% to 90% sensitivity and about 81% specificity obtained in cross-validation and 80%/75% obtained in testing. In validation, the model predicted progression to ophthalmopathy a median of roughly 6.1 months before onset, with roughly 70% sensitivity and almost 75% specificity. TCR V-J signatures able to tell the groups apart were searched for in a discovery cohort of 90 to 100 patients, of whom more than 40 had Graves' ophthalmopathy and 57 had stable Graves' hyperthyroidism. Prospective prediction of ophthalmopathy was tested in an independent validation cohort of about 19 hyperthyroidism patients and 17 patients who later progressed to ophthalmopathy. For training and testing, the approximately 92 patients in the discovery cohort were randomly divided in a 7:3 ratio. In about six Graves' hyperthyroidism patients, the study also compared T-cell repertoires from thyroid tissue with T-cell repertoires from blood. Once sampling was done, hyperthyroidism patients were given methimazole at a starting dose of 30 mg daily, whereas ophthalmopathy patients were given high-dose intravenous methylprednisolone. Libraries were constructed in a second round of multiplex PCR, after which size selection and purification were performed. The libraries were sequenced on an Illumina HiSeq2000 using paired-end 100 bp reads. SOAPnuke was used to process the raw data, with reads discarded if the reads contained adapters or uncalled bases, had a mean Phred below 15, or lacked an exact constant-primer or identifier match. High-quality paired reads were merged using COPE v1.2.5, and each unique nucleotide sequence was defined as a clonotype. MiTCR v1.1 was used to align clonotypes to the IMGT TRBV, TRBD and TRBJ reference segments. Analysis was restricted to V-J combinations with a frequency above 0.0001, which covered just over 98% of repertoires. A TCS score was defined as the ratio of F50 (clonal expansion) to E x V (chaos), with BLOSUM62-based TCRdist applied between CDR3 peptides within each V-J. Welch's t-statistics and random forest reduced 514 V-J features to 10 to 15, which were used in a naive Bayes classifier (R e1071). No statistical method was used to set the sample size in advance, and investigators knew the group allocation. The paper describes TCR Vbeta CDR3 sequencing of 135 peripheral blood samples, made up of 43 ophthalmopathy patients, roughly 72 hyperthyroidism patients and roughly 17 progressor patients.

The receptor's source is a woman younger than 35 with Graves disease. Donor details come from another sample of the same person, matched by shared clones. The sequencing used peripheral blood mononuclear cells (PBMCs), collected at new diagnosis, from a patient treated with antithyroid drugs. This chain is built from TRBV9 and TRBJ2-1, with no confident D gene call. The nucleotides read TGTGCCAGCAGCGTAAGGTTGCTAGGCTCCATCTCATCCTTCGGCAATGAGCAGTTCTTC. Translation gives CASSVRLLGSISSFGNEQFF.